This paragraph covers one TCR beta chain sequence. Its target is unknown. The read is 3 residues too short to cover the CDR3 end, so that end is filled in from the germline J gene. Patients and controls were mostly of Caucasian heritage. Replacement immunoglobulin had been given to every CVID subject for at least one year. This sample is drawn from a study of T cell clonality in common variable immunodeficiency. Whole-study results and caveats: In common variable immunodeficiency, TCR beta chains reportedly carried fewer deletions and N-nucleotide insertions. CVID subjects shared fewer TCRbeta clones than healthy controls did.

Control and CVID samples contributed equal amounts of genomic DNA. Repertoires were generated with immunoSEQ multiplex PCR, while TCRdb's copy carries only in-frame clones and drops some. The table lists more than 20,000 clones, with no singletons. Germline V gene data show CDR1 as SEHNR and CDR2 as FQNEAQ (reference sequence). V lost 5 bases and J lost 3, with 11 bases in between. This CDR3 region has 14 residues. V gene TRBV7-9 combines with J gene TRBJ1-3; D remains unclear. Sequences were obtained from peripheral blood mononuclear cells. The source is a human donor with common variable immunodeficiency. This CDR3 reads CASSPSGVGNTIYF. The part of the CDR3 DNA that was read is TGTGCCAGCAGCCCCAGTGGTGTTGGAAACACC.